This is a list of T cell receptor beta chains from one sample in a study of blood T cell repertoires in COVID-19. Measured with immunoSEQ multiplex PCR; TCRdb has only the in-frame clones, and not every one. Among fewer than 80,000 clones listed, around 89% were seen once. The sequenced material came from peripheral blood. The receptors here all came from a human donor in a cohort sampled during active COVID-19. The CDR3 runs from the conserved cysteine through the conserved F or W. The D gene is left open where the match is weak. Clone size is stated in some rows and not others, as once, few, many or a class when expanded.

abundance	j_gene	d_gene	v_gene	CDR3nt	CDR3aa
NA	TRBJ1-2	TRBD1	TRBV2	TGTGCCAGCAGTATGCGACAGGGGAACTATGGCTACACCTTC	CASSMRQGNYGYTF
NA	TRBJ2-5	TRBD1	TRBV14	TGTGCCAGCAGCCAAGGCCTACAGGGGCCGGAGACCCAGTACTTC	CASSQGLQGPETQYF
NA	TRBJ2-5	TRBD2	TRBV12-3/TRBV12-4	TGTGCCAGCAGTTTAGCGGGGGGGGAGACCCAGTACTTC	CASSLAGGETQYF
NA	TRBJ1-2	TRBD1	TRBV5-8	TGTGCCAGCGCCCGGACAGGGGCTGGGGGCTACACCTTC	CASARTGAGGYTF
once	TRBJ2-3	TRBD2	TRBV7-9	TGTGCCAGCATCCGGGTCGGGGGGGCCTCGGATACGCAGTATTTT	CASIRVGGASDTQYF
NA	TRBJ1-6	TRBD1	TRBV5-1	TGCGCCAGCAGCTGGGACAGCAGTGGGGTGCCCCTCCACTTT	CASSWDSSGVPLHF
NA	TRBJ2-7	TRBD1	TRBV9	TGTGCCAGCAGCGTAGCAGGGGGTCCCTCCTACGAGCAGTACTTC	CASSVAGGPSYEQYF
NA	TRBJ2-2	TRBD2	TRBV27	TGTGCCAGCAGTCCCGGACTAGCGGGGGCCGGGGAGCTGTTTTTT	CASSPGLAGAGELFF
few	TRBJ2-3	NA	TRBV4-3	TGCGCCAGCAGCCAAAGACAGTTCGGCACAGATACGCAGTATTTT	CASSQRQFGTDTQYF
NA	TRBJ1-3	NA	TRBV2	TGTGCCAGCACCCCGGGGAGGCGTTTCTCTGGAAACACCATATATTTT	CASTPGRRFSGNTIYF
NA	TRBJ2-7	NA	TRBV28	TGTGCCAGCAGTTTATATCCAGGGAACGAGCAGTACTTC	CASSLYPGNEQYF
NA	TRBJ2-5	TRBD2	TRBV15	TGTGCCACCAGCAGGGGGAGACTAGCGGGAGATATGGAGACCCAGTACTTC	CATSRGRLAGDMETQYF
NA	TRBJ2-1	TRBD2	TRBV7-2	TGTGCCAGCAGTACTAGCGGGAGGTTGGCGGCGGAGCAGTTCTTC	CASSTSGRLAAEQFF